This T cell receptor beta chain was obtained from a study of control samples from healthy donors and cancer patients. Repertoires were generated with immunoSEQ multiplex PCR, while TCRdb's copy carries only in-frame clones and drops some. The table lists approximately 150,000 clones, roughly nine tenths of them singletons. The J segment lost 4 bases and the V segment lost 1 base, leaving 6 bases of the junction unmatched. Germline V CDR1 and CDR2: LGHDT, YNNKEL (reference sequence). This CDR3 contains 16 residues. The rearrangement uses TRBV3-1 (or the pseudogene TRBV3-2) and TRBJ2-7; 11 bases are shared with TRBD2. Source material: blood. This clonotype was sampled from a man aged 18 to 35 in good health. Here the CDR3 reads CASSQVFSGGAYEQYF. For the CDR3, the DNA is TGTGCCAGCAGCCAAGTCTTTAGCGGGGGGGCTTACGAGCAGTACTTC.